Listed here is a single T cell receptor beta chain. Its antigen is currently unknown. The data were taken from a study of T cell responses to AZD1222 COVID-19 vaccine. Findings of the study overall: Recipients of AZD1222 seropositive at baseline numbered only 5 to 7. Along spike, vaccine-associated CD4 TCRs were found throughout, with dominance at 160-218 and 743-854. The donor cohort was predominantly white British with a female majority, and clonal diversity may have been underestimated.

V lost 4 bases, J lost 4 bases, and 4 bases stayed unmatched. The germline gives CDR1 LGHNA, CDR2 YNFKEQ. This CDR3 has 14 residues. The protocol was immunoSEQ multiplex PCR, while the TCRdb copy is restricted to in-frame clones and leaves out a portion. The repertoire includes about 160,000 clones, 85% to 90% of them detected once, and approximately 7.2% sits in the top ten. Sequencing used peripheral blood, obtained on day 0 of AZD1222 vaccination. This receptor was taken from an adult in good health. The gene calls are TRBV4-2 and TRBJ2-7, with 10 bases aligning to TRBD2. In nucleotides, the CDR3 is TGTGCCAGCAGCCCCTGGACTAGCGGTTACGAGCAGTACTTC. Translation gives CASSPWTSGYEQYF.